What follows are 26 T cell receptor beta chains derived from one specimen sequenced in a study of T cells in Graves' hyperthyroidism and ophthalmopathy. TCR beta CDR3 regions were amplified from RNA transcripts. The primer set for the first-round RT-PCR of the TCR CDR3 was HTBI. TCRdb processed the multiplex PCR reads anew with MiXCR; each CDR3 protein has one entry. The table records around 440,000 distinct CDR3 sequences, around 16% of them present only once. The sequenced sample was blood. The source of these receptors is a woman aged 18-29 years with Graves' hyperthyroidism.

This clonotype appeared once. A much more abundant neighbour one base away suggests this may be a read error. V gene TRBV11-2 combines with J gene TRBJ2-7, with D perhaps matching TRBD2 (5 bases). CDR3 size: 14 residues. The V gene's germline CDR1 is SGHAT and CDR2 FQNNGV. V was pared by 3 bases and J by 4 bases, with 13 bases between. CDR3 in DNA: TGTGCCAGCAGCTTTGAGGGCCCGACGTACGAGCAGTACTTC. Translation gives CASSFEGPTYEQYF. The variable domain in full, completed from reference TRBV11-2 and TRBJ2-7, reads EAGVAQSPRYKIIEKRQSVAFWCNPISGHATLYWYQQILGQGPKLLIQFQNNGVVDDSQLPKDRFSAERLKGVDSTLKIQPAKLEDSAVYLCASSFEGPTYEQYFGPGTRLTVT.

As regards this clonotype: The junction differs from germline at one of its ends, possibly a read error. The chain has TRBV2 and TRBJ2-1; TRBD1 matches at 10 bases. This CDR3 comprises 16 residues. Germline V gene data show CDR1 as SNHLY and CDR2 as FYNNEI. Written as DNA, the CDR3 is TGTGCCACCAGTGATCCGGGACAGGGGTCGTACAATGAGCAGTTCTTC. Residues: CATSDPGQGSYNEQFF.

The gene calls are TRBV20-1 and TRBJ2-1, with 15 bases that match TRBD2. The CDR3 is 14 amino acids. Germline V gives CDR1 DFQATT, CDR2 SNEGSKA (reference sequence). V shed 6 bases, J shed 12 bases, and the junction held 9 bases outside the gene matches. The CDR3 spells CSAVEGLAGGRQFF. CDR3 sequence (DNA): TGCAGTGCCGTCGAGGGACTAGCGGGAGGCCGGCAGTTCTTC.

At least ten counts were recorded for this clonotype. The genes are TRBV2 and TRBJ2-2, with 8 bases aligning to TRBD1. Losses at the gene ends were 6 bases for V and 8 bases for J; bases not matched to a gene: 8. The CDR3 is 14 amino acids. Germline-derived CDR1 and CDR2 are SNHLY and FYNNEI. The CDR3 reads CASSATGGGGELFF. As DNA, the CDR3 is TGTGCCAGCAGCGCTACAGGGGGAGGTGGGGAGCTGTTTTTT.

This chain joins TRBV19 and TRBJ1-5; a possible D gene is TRBD1 (5 bases). V was cut by 3 bases and J by 4 bases, with 19 bases left in between. The CDR3 sequence is 17 residues long. Germline V lookup: CDR1 LNHDA, CDR2 SQIVND (reference sequence). The CDR3 loop is CASSMPRGTAQNQPQHF. In DNA form, the CDR3 reads TGTGCCAGTAGTATGCCCCGCGGGACTGCTCAAAATCAGCCCCAGCATTTT.

This clonotype came up a few times. The genes are TRBV20-1 and TRBJ1-6, with TRBD1 matching over 7 bases. The CDR3 extends over 15 amino acids. Germline V gene data show CDR1 as DFQATT and CDR2 as SNEGSKA (reference sequence). V lost 6 bases, J lost 4 bases, and 9 bases stayed unmatched. The CDR3 loop is CSARIGDRYNSPLHF. The CDR3 nucleotides are TGCAGTGCCAGAATCGGGGACAGATATAATTCACCCCTCCACTTT.

In this sample, this clonotype turned up a few times. V gene TRBV24-1 combines with J gene TRBJ2-2; D is ambiguous. CDR1 is KGHDR, CDR2 SFDVKD, per germline. Trimming stripped 1 base from V and 0 bases from J, with 5 bases between. The CDR3 length is 15 residues. DNA of the CDR3: TGTGCCACCAGTGATTTACCGCCGAACACCGGGGAGCTGTTTTTT. Protein product: CATSDLPPNTGELFF.

The chain recombines TRBV7-9 with TRBJ2-1, with TRBD1 as a possible D gene (6 bases). The CDR3 is made up of 13 amino acids. CDR1 is SEHNR and CDR2 is FQNEAQ in the germline V gene (reference sequence). V dropped 5 bases and J dropped 9 bases, with 14 bases sitting between them. The CDR3 loop reads CASSAYRDTEQFF. In DNA form, the CDR3 reads TGTGCCAGCAGCGCCTACAGGGATACTGAGCAGTTCTTC.

This clonotype was counted ten times or more. This rearrangement joins TRBV28 to TRBJ2-1, with D perhaps TRBD2 (6 bases). Germline CDR1 and CDR2: MDHEN and SYDVKM. The CDR3 has 15 residues. V was trimmed by 7 bases and J by 4 bases, leaving 17 bases between them. The DNA of the CDR3 is TGTGCCAGCACCATGGAGGGAAATAGTTACAATGAGCAGTTCTTC. Protein product: CASTMEGNSYNEQFF.

The gene calls are TRBV5-6 and TRBJ2-1, with D perhaps TRBD2 (6 bases). Germline V gene sequence: CDR1 SGHDT, CDR2 YYEEEE. The CDR3 extends over 15 amino acids. The V gene lost 6 bases and the J gene lost 3 bases, with 16 bases spanning the gap. In DNA form, the CDR3 reads TGTGCCAGCATCCCCGGGACTGAAGGCTACAATGAGCAGTTCTTC. This encodes CASIPGTEGYNEQFF.

This clonotype has at least ten counts. This chain joins TRBV2 and TRBJ2-1; TRBD1 matches at 7 bases. Germline values: CDR1 SNHLY, CDR2 FYNNEI. V shed 2 bases, J shed 5 bases, and the junction held 3 bases outside the gene matches. The CDR3 length is 14 residues. CDR3 in amino acids: CASSEYGTDNEQFF. CDR3 in DNA: TGTGCCAGCAGTGAATATGGGACAGACAATGAGCAGTTCTTC.

This clonotype was counted at least ten times. A junction end diverges from the germline sequence, so it may reflect a read error. The V and J genes are TRBV5-1 and TRBJ2-1; D perhaps matches TRBD2 (6 bases). Germline CDR1 is SGHRS and CDR2 is YFSETQ. The CDR3 totals 15 residues. The CDR3 loop reads CASSLGGASYNEQFF. As DNA, the CDR3 is TGTGCCAGCAGCTTAGGCGGGGCTTCCTACAATGAGCAGTTCTTC.

Many counts were recorded for this clonotype. The chain couples TRBV7-9 to TRBJ2-3; unclear D gene. Germline V gives CDR1 SEHNR, CDR2 FQNEAQ (reference sequence). V was shortened by 4 bases and J by 1 base, with 6 bases between the two germline ends. The CDR3 runs 13 residues. The CDR3 DNA sequence: TGTGCCAGCAGCTCCTTTGGCACAGATACGCAGTATTTT. The encoded protein is CASSSFGTDTQYF.

The rearrangement links TRBV4-1 to TRBJ2-2; D is perhaps TRBD1 or TRBD2 (5 bases each). V lost 2 bases and J 5 bases, leaving 18 bases between the germline ends. This CDR3 has 17 residues. Germline CDR1 MGHRA, CDR2 YSYEKL. The CDR3 coding sequence is TGCGCCAGCAGCCAAAACCGCCGGGACGTTGGGACCGGGGAGCTGTTTTTT. Its translation is CASSQNRRDVGTGELFF.

This clonotype has at least ten counts. The rearrangement joins TRBV20-1 to TRBJ2-7, with D unresolved. CDR1 and CDR2 from the germline V gene are DFQATT and SNEGSKA (reference sequence). This CDR3 is built from 11 residues. The ends were cut back, 6 bases at V and 2 bases at J, with 8 bases in the middle. The CDR3 loop is CSAKRTYEQYF. As DNA, the CDR3 is TGCAGTGCCAAACGGACCTACGAGCAGTACTTC.

V and J are TRBV18 and TRBJ1-3, with TRBD1 matching over 10 bases. J lost 8 bases, V lost 1 base, and 8 bases had no gene match. The CDR3 loop spans 16 amino acids. The V gene's germline CDR1 is KGHSH and CDR2 LQKENI. The CDR3 reads CASSPRRDRGTDTIYF. Here the CDR3 DNA reads TGTGCCAGCTCACCACGCCGGGACAGGGGTACGGACACCATATATTTT.

Ten or more counts support this clonotype. The chain carries TRBV6-4 and TRBJ2-2, with unresolved D. Germline CDR1 is MRHNA and CDR2 is SNTAGT. There are 13 residues in the CDR3. Trimming left V 0 bases short and J 4 bases short, with 3 bases between. The CDR3 protein is CASSDSPTGELFF. The CDR3 DNA reads TGTGCCAGCAGTGACTCCCCCACCGGGGAGCTGTTTTTT.

As to this clonotype: The conserved closing phenylalanine or tryptophan is absent in this CDR3, likely reflecting a read error. The chain recombines TRBV6-1 with TRBJ2-5; D tentatively fits TRBD1 or TRBD2 (6 bases each). Looked up from germline, CDR1 is MNHNS and CDR2 is SASEGT. Trimming removed 7 bases from V and 11 bases from J, with 20 bases in between. The CDR3 spans 13 residues. In DNA, the CDR3 is TGTGCCAGCACCTACAGAGGGGGGCTCGTTCAGTACCTC. Its protein product is CASTYRGGLVQYL.

This clonotype was counted between two and nine times. The chain joins TRBV25-1 to TRBJ1-2; D is possibly TRBD1 (5 bases). Trimming left V 8 bases short and J 4 bases short, with 14 bases between. In germline, CDR1 is MGHDK, CDR2 SYGVNS. The CDR3 covers 13 residues. CDR3 nucleotide sequence: TGTGCCAGCCAACGGGACGGTTCCTATGGCTACACCTTC. It codes for CASQRDGSYGYTF.

This clonotype was recorded many times. The chain couples TRBV7-3 to TRBJ2-1, with D perhaps matching TRBD1 or TRBD2 (5 bases each). Trimming removed 2 bases at V and 6 bases at J, with 11 bases between. The length of the CDR3 is 14 residues. Germline values: CDR1 SGHTA, CDR2 FQGTGA. The CDR3 DNA reads as TGTGCCAGCAGCTTAGGGACGGACCGCAATGAGCAGTTCTTC. Protein: CASSLGTDRNEQFF. Supplemented by reference TRBV7-3 and TRBJ2-1, the full variable domain reads GAGVSQTPSNKVTEKGKYVELRCDPISGHTALYWYRQSLGQGPEFLIYFQGTGAADDSGLPNDRFFAVRPEGSVSTLKIQRTERGDSAVYLCASSLGTDRNEQFFGPGTRLTVL.

The chain uses TRBV7-3 and TRBJ2-2; TRBD2 aligns across 13 bases. Germline assignment: CDR1 SGHTA and CDR2 FQGTGA. The CDR3 consists of 18 residues. The V segment lost 8 bases and the J segment 0 bases; nucleotides outside the gene matches: 9. CDR3 sequence: CASSPRTSGSANTGELFF. The CDR3 nucleotides are TGTGCCAGCTCCCCCAGGACTAGCGGGAGTGCGAACACCGGGGAGCTGTTTTTT.

This clonotype has at least ten counts. This rearrangement joins TRBV5-6 to TRBJ2-7; D is undetermined. CDR3 length: 13 residues. Trimming removed 2 bases from V and 7 bases from J, with 13 bases in between. Per the germline V gene, CDR1 is SGHDT and CDR2 is YYEEEE. The CDR3 is CASSLVTVPEQYF. CDR3 in DNA: TGTGCCAGCAGCTTAGTCACGGTCCCTGAGCAGTACTTC.

The sample holds many counts of this clonotype. A read error may account for a junction end that differs from germline. The chain carries TRBV7-3 and TRBJ2-7, with 7 nucleotides matching TRBD1. The CDR3 has 14 amino acids. Germline values: CDR1 SGHTA, CDR2 FQGTGA. The CDR3 here is CASSLNRGPYEQYF. CDR3 DNA: TGTGCCAGCAGTTTAAACAGGGGCCCCTACGAGCAGTACTTC.

This sequence joins TRBV10-3 and TRBJ1-5; D is possibly TRBD1 (6 bases). V gave up 4 bases and J gave up 7 bases, with 14 bases separating them. The CDR3 totals 14 residues. The germline V gene has CDR1 ENHRY and CDR2 SYGVKD. Written as DNA, the CDR3 is TGTGCCATCAGTGTAGGACAGTCCGGGCAGCCCCAGCATTTT. This gives the protein CAISVGQSGQPQHF.

This clonotype was recorded at least ten times. The CDR3 bases are TGTGCCAGCGGACACTCCTACGAGCAGTACTTC. Translating gives CASGHSYEQYF. The V call is TRBV2, the J call TRBJ2-7, with D perhaps matching TRBD1 (5 bases). The CDR3 is made up of 11 amino acids. Germline values: CDR1 SNHLY, CDR2 FYNNEI. Between the trimmed V and J ends, which lost 8 bases and 0 bases, there was a span of 5 bases. The whole variable domain, remainder taken from reference TRBV2 and TRBJ2-7, is EPEVTQTPSHQVTQMGQEVILRCVPISNHLYFYWYRQILGQKVEFLVSFYNNEISEKSEIFDDQFSVERPDGSNFTLKIRSTKLEDSAMYFCASGHSYEQYFGPGTRLTVT.

This clonotype was found many times. The chain joins TRBV28 to TRBJ2-3; no firm D call. The CDR3 sequence is 15 residues long. V lost 3 bases and J lost 0, with 10 bases in between. Germline lookup yields CDR1 MDHEN and CDR2 SYDVKM. The CDR3 DNA reads as TGTGCCAGCAGTTTCGGTACAGATAGCACAGATACGCAGTATTTT. This encodes CASSFGTDSTDTQYF. Looking up the rest from reference TRBV28 and TRBJ2-3 gives the full variable domain: DVKVTQSSRYLVKRTGEKVFLECVQDMDHENMFWYRQDPGLGLRLIYFSYDVKMKEKGDIPEGYSVSREKKERFSLILESASTNQTSMYLCASSFGTDSTDTQYFGPGTRLTVL.